One sample yielded the 10 T cell receptor beta chains listed below, sequenced in a study of blood T cell repertoires in COVID-19. Profiled with immunoSEQ multiplex PCR; TCRdb holds only in-frame clones, not every one. Here the sample spans around 38,000 clones, nearly 90% being singletons. Sequenced input: peripheral blood. The source of these receptors is a man between 60 and 70 years old with COVID-19, enrolled during active disease.

The V call is TRBV2, the J call TRBJ2-2; TRBD2 aligns across 7 bases. This CDR3 spans 15 amino acids. V dropped 6 bases and J dropped 6; count of bases not matched to a gene: 10. The germline gives CDR1 SNHLY, CDR2 FYNNEI. Here the CDR3 DNA reads TGTGCCAGCAGCCGGGGGGAGGCCGGGGCCGGGGAGCTGTTTTTT. Residues: CASSRGEAGAGELFF.

The rearrangement joins TRBV2 to TRBJ2-5; D not certain. Per germline, CDR1 SNHLY and CDR2 FYNNEI. The CDR3 totals 15 residues. Trimming pared 3 bases from V and 7 bases from J, leaving 18 bases between. DNA of the CDR3: TGTGCCAGCAGTGACGCTTTGGCCGCTCTAGGGACCCAGTACTTC. Translating gives CASSDALAALGTQYF.

This chain uses TRBV5-1 with TRBJ2-5; 9 bases match TRBD2. The CDR3 covers 17 residues. Germline V gene data show CDR1 as SGHRS and CDR2 as YFSETQ. The V and J ends lost 4 bases and 1 base, in that order; junction bases with no gene match: 11. CDR3 protein: CASSPIAGATSQETQYF. The CDR3 nucleotides are TGCGCCAGCAGCCCCATAGCGGGAGCTACCTCCCAAGAGACCCAGTACTTC.

The gene calls are TRBV28 and TRBJ2-7, with D possibly TRBD2 on 6 matching bases. The CDR3 runs 19 residues. Germline V gene sequence: CDR1 MDHEN, CDR2 SYDVKM. Trimming removed 6 bases at V and 0 bases at J, with 27 bases between. The CDR3 bases are TGTGCCAGCAGCCCTACTGGCGGGACCCAACCCCTTCTCTCCTACGAGCAGTACTTC. Amino acids: CASSPTGGTQPLLSYEQYF.

The J gene is TRBJ2-5, the V gene TRBV9, with 9 bases matching TRBD1. V shed 1 base and J 4 bases; nucleotides not matched to a gene: 8. This CDR3 comprises 16 residues. Germline V lookup: CDR1 SGDLS, CDR2 YYNGEE. CDR3 bases: TGTGCCAGCAGCGTATCGGGACAGGGTGGAGGAGAGACCCAGTACTTC. It translates to CASSVSGQGGGETQYF.

This chain joins TRBV28 and TRBJ1-3; D may be TRBD1 (5 bases). The CDR3 is 12 residues long. Germline-derived CDR1 and CDR2 are MDHEN and SYDVKM. Between the trimmed V and J ends, which lost 3 bases and 5 bases, there was a span of 5 bases. CDR3 protein: CASSLGRNTIYF. CDR3 coding DNA: TGTGCCAGCAGTTTGGGGCGAAACACCATATATTTT.

The rearrangement joins TRBV10-2 to TRBJ1-3; D gene ambiguous. Trimming removed 6 bases from V and 2 bases from J, with 8 bases in between. This CDR3 contains 13 residues. The V gene's germline CDR1 is WSHSY and CDR2 SAAADI. CDR3 loop: CASRGGPGNTIYF. The CDR3, as DNA: TGCGCCAGCAGAGGCGGGCCTGGAAACACCATATATTTT.

The chain couples TRBV7-9 to TRBJ2-1; D ambiguous. Trimming cost V 5 bases and J 0 bases, with 14 bases left between them. Germline V gene lookup returns CDR1 SEHNR and CDR2 FQNEAQ (reference sequence). There are 16 residues in the CDR3. CDR3 in DNA: TGTGCCAGCAGCCCCAGGATAGGTAGCTCCTACAATGAGCAGTTCTTC. Protein sequence: CASSPRIGSSYNEQFF.

The chain couples TRBV25-1 to TRBJ2-2, with D unclear. The V gene's germline CDR1 is MGHDK and CDR2 SYGVNS. This CDR3 has 12 residues. Trimming took off 6 bases at V and 6 bases at J, with 8 bases between the two ends. The CDR3 region is CASSTGAGELFF. CDR3 in DNA: TGTGCCAGCAGCACCGGAGCCGGGGAGCTGTTTTTT.

This rearrangement joins TRBV27 to TRBJ2-7; D possibly corresponds to TRBD2 (5 bases). V was clipped by 5 bases and J by 4 bases, with 9 bases between them. The V gene's germline CDR1 is MNHEY and CDR2 SMNVEV (reference sequence). The CDR3 consists of 12 residues. CDR3 sequence reads: CASSTGIYEQYF. CDR3 nucleotide sequence: TGTGCCAGCAGTACCGGGATTTACGAGCAGTACTTC.